A single sample gave rise to the 20 T cell receptor beta chains below, sequenced in a study of cytomegalovirus exposure and HLA in healthy donors. 13 Jbeta primers and 60 Vbeta primers were used for the PCR. Sequencing was performed with immunoSEQ multiplex PCR; in TCRdb, only in-frame clones are kept and a portion is missing. The sample lists around 160,000 clones; 80% to 85% were seen once. The specimen was PBMCs. These receptors all come from a woman aged 18-29 years in good health and CMV-seronegative.

The chain recombines TRBV7-9 with TRBJ1-1; D is unresolved. The CDR3 is made up of 14 amino acids. Germline CDR1 reads SEHNR; CDR2 reads FQNEAQ (reference sequence). Trimming left V 5 bases short and J 7 bases short, with 17 bases between. The CDR3 DNA follows: TGTGCCAGCAGCCGCCCACTTACAAGACTTGAAGCTTTCTTT. It is translated as CASSRPLTRLEAFF.

The V and J genes are TRBV27 and TRBJ1-4, with D perhaps TRBD1 (5 bases). CDR3 length equals 14 residues. The germline V and J ends were trimmed by 5 bases and 8 bases, with 15 bases remaining between them. Germline V gene lookup returns CDR1 MNHEY and CDR2 SMNVEV (reference sequence). The CDR3 protein is CASSQVGASEKLFF. The CDR3 coding sequence is TGTGCCAGCAGTCAAGTAGGGGCTTCAGAAAAACTGTTTTTT. The whole variable domain, remainder taken from reference TRBV27 and TRBJ1-4, is EAQVTQNPRYLITVTGKKLTVTCSQNMNHEYMSWYRQDPGLGLRQIYYSMNVEVTDKGDVPEGYKVSRKEKRNFPLILESPSPNQTSLYFCASSQVGASEKLFFGSGTQLSVL.

This sequence joins TRBV30 and TRBJ2-3; D not certain. Trimming removed 4 bases at V and 2 bases at J, with 4 bases between. CDR1 is GTSNPN and CDR2 is SVGIG in the germline V gene (reference sequence). The CDR3 sequence is 11 residues long. The CDR3 DNA is TGTGCCTGGACAATCACAGATACGCAGTATTTT. Translating it yields CAWTITDTQYF.

This clone has just a few counts. This chain joins TRBV7-9 and TRBJ1-1; 7 positions match TRBD1. V was clipped by 7 bases and J by 1 base; unmatched bases: 6. The length of the CDR3 is 14 residues. In germline, CDR1 is SEHNR, CDR2 FQNEAQ (reference sequence). The CDR3 DNA sequence: TGTGCCAGCAAGACAGGGAGAGCGAACACTGAAGCTTTCTTT. This gives the protein CASKTGRANTEAFF.

The genes are TRBV5-6 and TRBJ1-1; a weak D match, TRBD1 (6 bases). Germline-derived CDR1 and CDR2 are SGHDT and YYEEEE. The CDR3 consists of 14 residues. V lost 1 base and J lost 8, with 15 bases in between. CDR3 bases: TGTGCCAGCAGCTTGAGGGGGTCCAATCTAGAAGCTTTCTTT. Translating gives CASSLRGSNLEAFF. Using reference TRBV5-6 and TRBJ1-1 for the parts outside the CDR3, the full variable domain is DAGVTQSPTHLIKTRGQQVTLRCSPKSGHDTVSWYQQALGQGPQFIFQYYEEEERQRGNFPDRFSGHQFPNYSSELNVNALLLGDSALYLCASSLRGSNLEAFFGQGTRLTVV.

The chain has TRBV6-1 and TRBJ2-7, with D possibly matching TRBD1 (5 bases). The CDR3 length is 15 residues. The V gene's germline CDR1 is MNHNS and CDR2 SASEGT. Trimming pared 7 bases from V and 4 bases from J, leaving 20 bases between. The CDR3 region is CASISLLAGRYEQYF. Written as DNA, the CDR3 is TGTGCCAGCATTTCCCTATTGGCAGGGCGATACGAGCAGTACTTC.

The V gene is TRBV27, the J gene TRBJ2-1; 9 bases are a match to TRBD1. CDR3 length: 15 residues. J was trimmed by 7 bases and V by 3 bases; bases with no gene match: 7. Germline V lookup: CDR1 MNHEY, CDR2 SMNVEV (reference sequence). The CDR3 region is CASSFPGTGLNEQFF. The CDR3 nucleotides are TGTGCCAGCAGTTTCCCCGGGACAGGGTTGAATGAGCAGTTCTTC.

The rearrangement joins TRBV19 to TRBJ2-4; TRBD2 matches 9 bases. This CDR3 spans 16 amino acids. Losses at the gene ends were 1 base for V and 1 base for J; bases not matched to a gene: 2. From germline, CDR1 is LNHDA and CDR2 SQIVND (reference sequence). The CDR3 is CASSIGLAGAKNIQYF. Here the CDR3 DNA reads TGTGCCAGTAGTATAGGGCTAGCGGGGGCCAAAAACATTCAGTACTTC.

The chain employs TRBV7-9 and TRBJ1-4; tentatively, D is TRBD1 (5 bases). Germline CDR1 reads SEHNR; CDR2 reads FQNEAQ (reference sequence). This CDR3 is built from 15 residues. V was clipped by 5 bases and J by 8 bases, with 18 bases between them. CDR3 coding DNA: TGTGCCAGCAGCGCCGAGCCAGTGGGGGGGGAAAAACTGTTTTTT. Amino acid sequence: CASSAEPVGGEKLFF.

V is TRBV11-2 and J is TRBJ2-5; D remains ambiguous. Looked up from germline, CDR1 is SGHAT and CDR2 is FQNNGV. V shed 8 bases and J shed 4 bases, with 17 bases lying between them. The CDR3 totals 14 residues. The CDR3 region is CASLSRSWPETQYF. CDR3 coding DNA: TGTGCCAGCCTAAGCCGGAGCTGGCCAGAGACCCAGTACTTC. Filled out from reference TRBV11-2 and TRBJ2-5, the complete variable domain reads EAGVAQSPRYKIIEKRQSVAFWCNPISGHATLYWYQQILGQGPKLLIQFQNNGVVDDSQLPKDRFSAERLKGVDSTLKIQPAKLEDSAVYLCASLSRSWPETQYFGPGTRLLVL.

Concerning this clone: Different DNA sequences within this sample yield the same CDR3. V is TRBV30 and J is TRBJ2-7; TRBD1 is a possible D gene (5 bases). Trimming removed 3 bases at V and 2 bases at J, with 5 bases between. The CDR3 consists of 11 residues. The germline V gene encodes CDR1 GTSNPN and CDR2 SVGIG (reference sequence). The CDR3 reads CAWSRAYEQYF. The CDR3 DNA is TGTGCCTGGAGCAGGGCCTACGAGCAGTACTTC.

The rearrangement joins TRBV15 to TRBJ1-1, with 8 nucleotides matching TRBD1. The CDR3 runs 16 residues. The germline V gene has CDR1 LNHNV and CDR2 YYDKDF (reference sequence). Germline trimming cut 3 bases from V and 2 bases from J; bases unmatched to any gene: 8. CDR3 region: CATSSTDREPNTEAFF. The CDR3 DNA reads as TGTGCCACCAGCAGCACGGACAGGGAACCTAACACTGAAGCTTTCTTT.

This chain joins TRBV6-1 and TRBJ2-7; the match to TRBD2 covers 7 bases. The trim removed 3 bases at V and 1 base at J, leaving 6 bases unmatched. Germline CDR1 MNHNS, CDR2 SASEGT. This CDR3 is 15 amino acids long. The CDR3 loop is CASSEGSGVSYEQYF. The CDR3 nucleotides are TGTGCCAGCAGTGAGGGAAGCGGGGTGTCCTACGAGCAGTACTTC.

This rearrangement joins TRBV5-1 to TRBJ2-7; 11 nucleotides match TRBD2. The CDR3 is 14 residues long. The V and J ends lost 4 bases and 6 bases, in that order; junction bases with no gene match: 6. Germline V gene data show CDR1 as SGHRS and CDR2 as YFSETQ. For the CDR3, the DNA is TGCGCCAGCAGCAACGGACTAGCGGGTCTCGAGCAGTACTTC. This encodes CASSNGLAGLEQYF.

The chain employs TRBV28 and TRBJ2-5, with D possibly TRBD2 on 6 matching bases. Germline CDR1 MDHEN, CDR2 SYDVKM. The CDR3 contains 14 residues. V lost 5 bases and J lost 5, with 15 bases in between. The DNA for the CDR3 is TGTGCCAGCAGTCGACTAGGAATCCGGGAGACCCAGTACTTC. Protein: CASSRLGIRETQYF. The full variable domain, rest sourced from reference TRBV28 and TRBJ2-5, is DVKVTQSSRYLVKRTGEKVFLECVQDMDHENMFWYRQDPGLGLRLIYFSYDVKMKEKGDIPEGYSVSREKKERFSLILESASTNQTSMYLCASSRLGIRETQYFGPGTRLLVL.

The rearrangement joins TRBV6-5 to TRBJ2-1; tentative D call: TRBD2 (5 bases). The length of the CDR3 is 15 residues. Germline CDR1 MNHEY, CDR2 SVGAGI. Trimming removed 4 bases from V and 6 bases from J, with 16 bases in between. The CDR3 nucleotides read TGTGCCAGCAGTTCAACTCGTGCAGGAGGCAATGAGCAGTTCTTC. Protein sequence: CASSSTRAGGNEQFF.

The V and J genes are TRBV5-1 and TRBJ1-2, with D unresolved. Trimming left V 4 bases short and J 7 bases short, with 14 bases between. The CDR3 covers 13 residues. Per germline, CDR1 SGHRS and CDR2 YFSETQ. CDR3 sequence: CASSPGRGFGYTF. In DNA form, the CDR3 reads TGCGCCAGCAGCCCCGGACGGGGTTTTGGCTACACCTTC. Complete variable domain (other parts from reference TRBV5-1 and TRBJ1-2): KAGVTQTPRYLIKTRGQQVTLSCSPISGHRSVSWYQQTPGQGLQFLFEYFSETQRNKGNFPGRFSGRQFSNSRSEMNVSTLELGDSALYLCASSPGRGFGYTFGSGTRLTVV.

This rearrangement joins TRBV5-5 to TRBJ1-2, with D perhaps TRBD1 (5 bases). In germline, CDR1 is SGHKS, CDR2 YYEKEE (reference sequence). The CDR3 sequence is 13 residues long. V lost 3 bases, J lost 12 bases, and 18 bases lay in between. The DNA of the CDR3 is TGTGCCAGCAGCTCGTCCGGGGGGGTTGGAAACACCTTC. Translated: CASSSSGGVGNTF.

The chain joins TRBV5-1 to TRBJ2-1, with 8 bases that match TRBD2. Germline V gene lookup returns CDR1 SGHRS and CDR2 YFSETQ. This CDR3 has 15 amino acids. V lost 1 base and J lost 6; bases outside the gene matches: 6. The CDR3 region has the DNA TGCGCCAGCAGCTTGAGGGTAGCGGGAACCAATGAGCAGTTCTTC. The encoded protein is CASSLRVAGTNEQFF.

The CDR3: CASSSQGNEQYF. The CDR3, as DNA: TGTGCCAGCAGCTCGCAGGGGAACGAGCAGTACTTC. The chain combines TRBV7-9 with TRBJ2-7; a possible D gene is TRBD1 (6 bases). Germline-derived CDR1 and CDR2 are SEHNR and FQNEAQ (reference sequence). With 4 bases removed from V and 5 bases from J, the gap between germline ends came to 9 bases. This CDR3 has 12 residues.